Listed below are T cell receptor beta chains from one sample, sequenced in a study of cytomegalovirus exposure and HLA in healthy donors. Only in-frame clones appear in the TCRdb table, and some are missing; sequencing was by immunoSEQ multiplex PCR. The repertoire includes 140,000 to 150,000 clones, 75% to 80% of them detected once, and around 3.6% sits in the top ten. Sequencing was carried out using PBMCs. These receptors originate from a male donor in good health and CMV-seronegative. CDR3s leave out the opening cysteine and the closing phenylalanine or tryptophan.

TRBV4-1	TRBJ2-3	ASSPGLAGGSNTQY
TRBV9	TRBJ2-1	ASSVGRQGPYNEQF
TRBV5-4	TRBJ2-3	ASPSGSTDTQY
TRBV7-6	TRBJ2-3	ASSLAHGQGGDTQY
TRBV10-1	TRBJ2-7	ASSEFGSSYEQY
TRBV11-2	TRBJ2-6	ASSLGHVQGANVLT
TRBV10-2	TRBJ1-1	ASSETENTEAF
TRBV11-2	TRBJ1-1	ASSSRTGAPEAF
TRBV15	TRBJ2-3	ATSREGLAGVADTQY
TRBV7-9	TRBJ2-5	ASSFDRVQETQY
TRBV7-9	TRBJ2-3	ASSLAFAGGGVRDTQY
TRBV6-5	TRBJ2-2	ASRSRAGGTGELF
TRBV29-1	TRBJ1-1	SVGVGTANTEAF
TRBV15	TRBJ2-2	ATSRGSGGLGGELF
TRBV5-1	TRBJ1-2	ASSLSKQPQPIYGYT
TRBV18	TRBJ1-1	ASSPLFITGTEAF
TRBV12-5	TRBJ2-1	ASALPAGGTYNEQF
TRBV11-2	TRBJ2-1	ASSFGQGRINEQF
TRBV30	TRBJ1-5	AWSGQNNQPQH
TRBV2	TRBJ2-2	ASSEGSLAIPGELF
TRBV10-1	TRBJ2-1	AGMVDRPKSSYNEQF
TRBV7-6	TRBJ2-7	ASSLAPGTVYEQY
TRBV9	TRBJ1-2	ASRSGGGWYGYT
TRBV10-3	TRBJ2-7	AISETYCEQY
TRBV27	TRBJ2-1	ASSPGTSSFNEQF
TRBV4-1	TRBJ2-2	ASSHGQGNTGELF
TRBV5-4	TRBJ2-3	ASSPGLADTDTQY
TRBV2	TRBJ2-7	ASSEGIGTYEQY
TRBV27	TRBJ1-2	ASSLQGQNYGYT
TRBV6-4	TRBJ2-1	TSSEGLAGDEQF
TRBV5-4	TRBJ2-2	ASTRPGTANTGELF
TRBV6-1	TRBJ2-5	ASRLQGQETQY
TRBV9	TRBJ2-5	ASSSGTSGRAGETQY
TRBV4-2	TRBJ2-1	ASSQDYQRYNEQF
TRBV5-1	TRBJ1-6	ASSLGILGGSPLH
TRBV11-2	TRBJ2-5	ASSLGGTGVGETQY
TRBV7-2	TRBJ1-5	ASSTDYVSNQPQH
TRBV7-9	TRBJ2-7	ASSRTRQGPYEQY
TRBV4-2	TRBJ2-6	ASSHPNGQGAAGANVLT
TRBV5-1	TRBJ1-3	ASSEPGSGNTIY